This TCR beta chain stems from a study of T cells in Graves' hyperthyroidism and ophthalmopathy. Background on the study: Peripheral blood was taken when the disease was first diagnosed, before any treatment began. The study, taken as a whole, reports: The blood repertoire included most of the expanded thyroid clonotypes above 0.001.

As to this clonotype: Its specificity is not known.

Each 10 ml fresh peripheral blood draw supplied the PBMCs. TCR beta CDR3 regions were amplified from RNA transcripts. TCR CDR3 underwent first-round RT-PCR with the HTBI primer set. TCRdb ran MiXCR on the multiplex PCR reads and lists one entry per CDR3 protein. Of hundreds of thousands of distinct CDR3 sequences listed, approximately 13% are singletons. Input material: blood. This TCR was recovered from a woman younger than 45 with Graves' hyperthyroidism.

CDR3 loop: CAWRRGGIRLEQYF. The CDR3 DNA sequence: TGTGCCTGGAGGAGGGGCGGGATAAGATTGGAGCAGTACTTC. V usage is TRBV30 and J usage is TRBJ2-7; the D gene is possibly TRBD2 (6 bases). Germline values: CDR1 GTSNPN, CDR2 SVGIG (reference sequence). Trimming left V 3 bases short and J 7 bases short, with 19 bases between. The CDR3 sequence is 14 residues long.